Each of the 2 T cell receptor beta chains below was sequenced from the same sample in a study of early T cells in non-severe SARS-CoV-2 infection. TCRdb itself ran the 5' RACE reads through MiXCR, one entry per CDR3 protein. This sample has tens of thousands of distinct CDR3 sequences, with roughly 13% found just once. The sequencing sample was made of whole blood. Receptors originate from an adult who was a healthcare worker with PCR-confirmed SARS-CoV-2 infection or an uninfected control (not recorded which).

This clonotype was seen many times. The chain carries TRBV5-4 and TRBJ2-3, with TRBD2 matching 7 bases. Per the germline V gene, CDR1 is SGHNT and CDR2 is YYREEE (reference sequence). The CDR3 is 16 residues long. V lost 2 bases, J lost 3 bases, and 9 bases stayed unmatched. CDR3 sequence (DNA): TGTGCCAGCAGCTTAGCCGGAAGGACTAGAACAGATACGCAGTATTTT. Translation: CASSLAGRTRTDTQYF.

Only one count was recorded for this clonotype. This sequence may be a read error, since a much larger clone differs from it by one base. CDR3 sequence (DNA): TGCGCCAGCTCCCTAGGCTCGATAGGGACTCAAGAGACCCAGTACTTC. Translating gives CASSLGSIGTQETQYF. The chain is built from TRBV5-1 and TRBJ2-5; possibly TRBD2 for D (6 bases). This CDR3 spans 16 amino acids. V was pared by 7 bases and J by 2 bases, with 21 bases between. Germline V gene lookup returns CDR1 SGHRS and CDR2 YFSETQ.